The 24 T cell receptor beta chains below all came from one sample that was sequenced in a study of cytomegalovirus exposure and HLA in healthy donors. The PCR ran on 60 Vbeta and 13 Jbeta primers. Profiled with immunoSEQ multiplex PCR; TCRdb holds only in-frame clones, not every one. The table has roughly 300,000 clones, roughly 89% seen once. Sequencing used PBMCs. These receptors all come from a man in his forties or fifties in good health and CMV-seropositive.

The CDR3: CASSSGSRGGYTF. The CDR3 DNA sequence: TGCGCCAGCAGCTCCGGATCAAGGGGTGGCTACACCTTC. The rearrangement uses TRBV10-1 and TRBJ1-2; weak D call: TRBD1 (5 bases). Germline V CDR1 and CDR2: WNHNN, SYGVQD (reference sequence). The CDR3 is made up of 13 amino acids. V lost 6 bases, J lost 7 bases, and 15 bases lay in between.

CDR3 nucleotides: TGTGCCAGCAGTTCACGGGAGACCCAGTACTTC. Its translation: CASSSRETQYF. V and J are TRBV6-5 and TRBJ2-5; D is unclear. Germline assignment: CDR1 MNHEY and CDR2 SVGAGI. Trimming took 4 bases from V and 5 from J, leaving 5 bases between them. The CDR3 contains 11 residues.

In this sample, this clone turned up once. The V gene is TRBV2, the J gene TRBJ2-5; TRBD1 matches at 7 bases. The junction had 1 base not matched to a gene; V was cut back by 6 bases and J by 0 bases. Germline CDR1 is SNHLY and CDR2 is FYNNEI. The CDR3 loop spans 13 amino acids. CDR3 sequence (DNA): TGTGCCAGCAGCGGGACAGACCAAGAGACCCAGTACTTC. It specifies CASSGTDQETQYF.

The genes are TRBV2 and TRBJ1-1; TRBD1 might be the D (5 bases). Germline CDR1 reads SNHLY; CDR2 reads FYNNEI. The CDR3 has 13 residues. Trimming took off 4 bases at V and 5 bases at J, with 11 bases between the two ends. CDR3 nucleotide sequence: TGTGCCAGCAGTGGTCAGGGCTTGACTGAAGCTTTCTTT. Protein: CASSGQGLTEAFF.

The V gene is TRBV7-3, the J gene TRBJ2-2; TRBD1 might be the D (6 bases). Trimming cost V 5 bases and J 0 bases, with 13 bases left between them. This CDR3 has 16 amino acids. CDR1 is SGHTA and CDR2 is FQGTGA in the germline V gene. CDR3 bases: TGTGCCAGCAGCCTCACCGGGACATCGAACACCGGGGAGCTGTTTTTT. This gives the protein CASSLTGTSNTGELFF.

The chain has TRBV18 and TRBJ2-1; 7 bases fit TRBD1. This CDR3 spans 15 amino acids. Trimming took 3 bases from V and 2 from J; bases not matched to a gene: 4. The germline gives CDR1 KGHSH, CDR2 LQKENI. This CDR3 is CASSPMTGTYNEQFF. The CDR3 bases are TGTGCCAGCTCACCCATGACAGGGACCTACAATGAGCAGTTCTTC.

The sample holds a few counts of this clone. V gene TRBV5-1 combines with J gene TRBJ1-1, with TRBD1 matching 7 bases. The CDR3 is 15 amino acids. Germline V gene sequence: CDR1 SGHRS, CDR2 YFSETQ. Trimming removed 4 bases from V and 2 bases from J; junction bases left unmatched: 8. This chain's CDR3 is CASSLDRKANTEAFF. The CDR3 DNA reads TGCGCCAGCAGCCTGGACAGGAAGGCTAACACTGAAGCTTTCTTT.

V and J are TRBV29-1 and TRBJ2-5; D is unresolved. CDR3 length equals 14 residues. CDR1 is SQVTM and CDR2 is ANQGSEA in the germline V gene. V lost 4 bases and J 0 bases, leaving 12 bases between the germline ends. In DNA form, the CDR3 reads TGCAGCGTTGTTGCGTCGCGCGACCAAGAGACCCAGTACTTC. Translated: CSVVASRDQETQYF.

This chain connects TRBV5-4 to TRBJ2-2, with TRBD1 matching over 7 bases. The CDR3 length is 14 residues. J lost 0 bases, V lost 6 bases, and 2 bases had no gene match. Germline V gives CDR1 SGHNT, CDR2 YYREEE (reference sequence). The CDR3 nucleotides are TGTGCCAGCAAGACAGGGCCGAACACCGGGGAGCTGTTTTTT. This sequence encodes CASKTGPNTGELFF.

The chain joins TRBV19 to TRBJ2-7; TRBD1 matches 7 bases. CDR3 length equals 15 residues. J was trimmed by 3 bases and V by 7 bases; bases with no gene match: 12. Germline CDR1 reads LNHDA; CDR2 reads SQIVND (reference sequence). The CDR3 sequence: CASTAGGQTIYEQYF. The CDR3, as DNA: TGTGCCAGTACCGCAGGGGGACAGACCATCTACGAGCAGTACTTC. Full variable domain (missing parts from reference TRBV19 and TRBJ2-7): DGGITQSPKYLFRKEGQNVTLSCEQNLNHDAMYWYRQDPGQGLRLIYYSQIVNDFQKGDIAEGYSVSREKKESFPLTVTSAQKNPTAFYLCASTAGGQTIYEQYFGPGTRLTVT.

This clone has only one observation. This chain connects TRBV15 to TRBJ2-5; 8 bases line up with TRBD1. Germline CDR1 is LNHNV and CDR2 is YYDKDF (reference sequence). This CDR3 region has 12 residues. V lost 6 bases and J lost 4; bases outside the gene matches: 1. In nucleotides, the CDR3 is TGTGCCACCAGACAGGGGGGAGAGACCCAGTACTTC. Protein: CATRQGGETQYF.

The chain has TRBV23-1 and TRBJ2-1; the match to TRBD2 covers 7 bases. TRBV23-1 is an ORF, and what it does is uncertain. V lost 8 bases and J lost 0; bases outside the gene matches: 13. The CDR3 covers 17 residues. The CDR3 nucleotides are TGCGCCAGCGCCCCTCAACTAGCGTCCGACTCCTACAATGAGCAGTTCTTC. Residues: CASAPQLASDSYNEQFF.

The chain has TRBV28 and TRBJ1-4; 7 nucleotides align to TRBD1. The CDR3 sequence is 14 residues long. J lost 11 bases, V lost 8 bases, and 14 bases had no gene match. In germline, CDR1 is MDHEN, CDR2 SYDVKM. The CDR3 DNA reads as TGTGCCAGCGGAAACGACAGGGAGCCCCGGAAACTGTTTTTT. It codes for CASGNDREPRKLFF.

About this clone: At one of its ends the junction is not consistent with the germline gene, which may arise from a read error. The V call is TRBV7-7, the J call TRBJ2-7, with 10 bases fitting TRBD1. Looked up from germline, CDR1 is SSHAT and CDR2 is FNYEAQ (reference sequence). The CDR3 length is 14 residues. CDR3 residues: CASSPGTGAYEQYF. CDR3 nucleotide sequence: TGTGCTAGCAGCCCCGGGACAGGGGCCTACGAGCAGTACTTC.

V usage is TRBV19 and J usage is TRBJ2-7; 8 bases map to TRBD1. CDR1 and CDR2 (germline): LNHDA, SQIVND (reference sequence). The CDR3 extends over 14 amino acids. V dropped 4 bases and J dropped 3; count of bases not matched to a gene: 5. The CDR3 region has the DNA TGTGCCAGTAGTACCCAGGGGGCGAACTACGAGCAGTACTTC. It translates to CASSTQGANYEQYF.

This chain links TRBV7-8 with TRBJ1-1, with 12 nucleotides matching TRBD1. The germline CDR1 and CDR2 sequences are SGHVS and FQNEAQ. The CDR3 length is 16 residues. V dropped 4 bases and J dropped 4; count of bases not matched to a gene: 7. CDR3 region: CASSSRDRGLFTEAFF. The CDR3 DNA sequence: TGTGCCAGCAGCTCCCGGGACAGGGGGCTTTTCACTGAAGCTTTCTTT. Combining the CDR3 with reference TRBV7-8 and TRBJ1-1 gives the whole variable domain GAGVSQSPRYKVAKRGQDVALRCDPISGHVSLFWYQQALGQGPEFLTYFQNEAQLDKSGLPSDRFFAERPEGSVSTLKIQRTQQEDSAVYLCASSSRDRGLFTEAFFGQGTRLTVV.

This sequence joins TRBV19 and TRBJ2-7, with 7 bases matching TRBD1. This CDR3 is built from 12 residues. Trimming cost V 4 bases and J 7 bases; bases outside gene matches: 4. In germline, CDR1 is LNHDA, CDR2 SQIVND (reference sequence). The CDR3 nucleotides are TGTGCCAGTAGTAAGGGACAGACAGAGCAGTACTTC. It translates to CASSKGQTEQYF.

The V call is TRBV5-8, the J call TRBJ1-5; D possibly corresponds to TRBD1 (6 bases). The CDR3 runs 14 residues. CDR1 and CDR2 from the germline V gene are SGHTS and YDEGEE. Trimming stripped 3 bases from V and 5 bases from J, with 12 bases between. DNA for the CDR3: TGTGCCAGCAGCTCATACCAGGGGTATCAGCCCCAGCATTTT. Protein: CASSSYQGYQPQHF.

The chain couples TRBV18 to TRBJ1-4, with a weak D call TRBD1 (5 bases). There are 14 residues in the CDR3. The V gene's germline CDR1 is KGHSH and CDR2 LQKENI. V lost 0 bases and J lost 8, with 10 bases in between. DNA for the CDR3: TGTGCCAGCTCACCACCCGGGGGAGGGGAAAAACTGTTTTTT. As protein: CASSPPGGGEKLFF.

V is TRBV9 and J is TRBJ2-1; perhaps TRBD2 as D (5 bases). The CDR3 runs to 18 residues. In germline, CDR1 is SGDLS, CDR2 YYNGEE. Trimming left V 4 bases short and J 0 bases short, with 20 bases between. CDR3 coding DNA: TGTGCCAGCAGCCCCAACCGTCGGATGGGGAGCTCCTACAATGAGCAGTTCTTC. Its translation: CASSPNRRMGSSYNEQFF.

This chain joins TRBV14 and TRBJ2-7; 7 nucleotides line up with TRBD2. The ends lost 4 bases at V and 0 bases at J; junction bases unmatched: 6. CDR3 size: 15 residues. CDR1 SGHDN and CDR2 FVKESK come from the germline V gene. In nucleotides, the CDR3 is TGTGCCAGCAGCCTAGCGGGCATGAGCTCCTACGAGCAGTACTTC. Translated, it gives CASSLAGMSSYEQYF.

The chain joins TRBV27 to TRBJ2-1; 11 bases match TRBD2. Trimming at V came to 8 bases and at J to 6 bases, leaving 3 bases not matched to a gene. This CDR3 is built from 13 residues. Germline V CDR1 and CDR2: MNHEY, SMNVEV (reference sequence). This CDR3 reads CASGLAGGNEQFF. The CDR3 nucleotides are TGTGCCAGCGGGCTAGCGGGAGGCAATGAGCAGTTCTTC.

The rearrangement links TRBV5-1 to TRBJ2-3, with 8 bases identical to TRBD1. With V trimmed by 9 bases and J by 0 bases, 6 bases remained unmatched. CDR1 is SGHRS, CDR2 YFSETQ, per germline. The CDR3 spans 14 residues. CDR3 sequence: CATKQGGSTDTQYF. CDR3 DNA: TGCGCCACCAAACAGGGGGGAAGCACAGATACGCAGTATTTT.

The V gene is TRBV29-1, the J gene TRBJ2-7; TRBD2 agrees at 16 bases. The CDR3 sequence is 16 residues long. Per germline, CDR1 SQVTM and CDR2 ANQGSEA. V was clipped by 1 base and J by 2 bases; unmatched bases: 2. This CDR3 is CSVEGGLAGGTYEQYF. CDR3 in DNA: TGCAGCGTTGAAGGGGGACTAGCGGGAGGGACCTACGAGCAGTACTTC.